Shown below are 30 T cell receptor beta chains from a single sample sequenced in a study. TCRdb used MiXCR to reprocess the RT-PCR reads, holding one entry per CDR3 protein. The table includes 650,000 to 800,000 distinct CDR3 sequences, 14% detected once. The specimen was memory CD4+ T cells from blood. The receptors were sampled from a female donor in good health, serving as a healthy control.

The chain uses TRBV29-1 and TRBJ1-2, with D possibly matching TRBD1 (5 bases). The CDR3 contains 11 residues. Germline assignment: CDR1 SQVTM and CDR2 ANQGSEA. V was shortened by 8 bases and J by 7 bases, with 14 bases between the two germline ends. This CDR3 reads CSYQAGPGYTF. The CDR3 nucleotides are TGCAGCTACCAAGCAGGGCCTGGCTACACCTTC.

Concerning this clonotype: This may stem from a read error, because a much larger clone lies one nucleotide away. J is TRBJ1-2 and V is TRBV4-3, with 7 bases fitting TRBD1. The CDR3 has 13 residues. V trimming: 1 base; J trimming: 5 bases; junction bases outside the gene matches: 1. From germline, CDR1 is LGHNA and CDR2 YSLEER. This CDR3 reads CASSQARGYGYTF. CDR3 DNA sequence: TGCGCCAGCAGCCAAGCCAGGGGGTATGGCTACACCTTC.

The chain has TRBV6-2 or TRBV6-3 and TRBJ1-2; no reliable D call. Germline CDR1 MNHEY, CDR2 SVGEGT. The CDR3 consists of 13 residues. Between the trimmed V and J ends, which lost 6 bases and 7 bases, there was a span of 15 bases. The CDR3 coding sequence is TGTGCCAGCAGAACCACGGTGGTATCTGGCTACACCTTC. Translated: CASRTTVVSGYTF.

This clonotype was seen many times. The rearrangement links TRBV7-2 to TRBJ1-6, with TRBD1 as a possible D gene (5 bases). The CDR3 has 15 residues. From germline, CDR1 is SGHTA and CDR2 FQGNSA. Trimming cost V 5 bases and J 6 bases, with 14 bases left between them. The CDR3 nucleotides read TGTGCCAGCAGCCAGGCACCCGGGGGTAATTCACCCCTCCACTTT. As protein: CASSQAPGGNSPLHF.

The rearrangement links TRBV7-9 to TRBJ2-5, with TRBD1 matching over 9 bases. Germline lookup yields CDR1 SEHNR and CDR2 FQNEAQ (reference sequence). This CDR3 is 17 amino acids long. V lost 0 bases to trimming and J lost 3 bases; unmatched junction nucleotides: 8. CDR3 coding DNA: TGTGCCAGCAGCTTAGCGTGGGAAACAGGGGGCGAAGAGACCCAGTACTTC. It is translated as CASSLAWETGGEETQYF.

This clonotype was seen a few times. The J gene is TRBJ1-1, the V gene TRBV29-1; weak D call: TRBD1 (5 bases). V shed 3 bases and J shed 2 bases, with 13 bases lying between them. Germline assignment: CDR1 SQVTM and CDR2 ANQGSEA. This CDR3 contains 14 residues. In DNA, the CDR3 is TGCAGCGTTGAGTTCGCCGACAGAAACACTGAAGCTTTCTTT. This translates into CSVEFADRNTEAFF.

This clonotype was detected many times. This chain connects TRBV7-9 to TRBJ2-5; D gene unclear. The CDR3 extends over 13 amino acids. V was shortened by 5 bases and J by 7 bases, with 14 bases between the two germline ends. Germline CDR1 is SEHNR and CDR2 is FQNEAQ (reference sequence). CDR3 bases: TGTGCCAGCAGCAGGACCCAGTCGGGGACCCAGTACTTC. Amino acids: CASSRTQSGTQYF. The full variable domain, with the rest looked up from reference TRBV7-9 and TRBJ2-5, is DTGVSQNPRHKITKRGQNVTFRCDPISEHNRLYWYRQTLGQGPEFLTYFQNEAQLEKSRLLSDRFSAERPKGSFSTLEIQRTEQGDSAMYLCASSRTQSGTQYFGPGTRLLVL.

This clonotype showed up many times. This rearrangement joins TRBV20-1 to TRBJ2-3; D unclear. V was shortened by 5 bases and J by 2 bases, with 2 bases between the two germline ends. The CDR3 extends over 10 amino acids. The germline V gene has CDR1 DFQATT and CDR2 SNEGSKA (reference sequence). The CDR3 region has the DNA TGCAGTGCTCCCACAGATACGCAGTATTTT. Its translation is CSAPTDTQYF.

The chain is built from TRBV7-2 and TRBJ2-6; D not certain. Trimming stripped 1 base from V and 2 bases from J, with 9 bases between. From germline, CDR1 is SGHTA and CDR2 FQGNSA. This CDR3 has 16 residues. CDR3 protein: CASSLVSSPGANVLTF. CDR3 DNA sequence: TGTGCCAGCAGCTTAGTGAGCAGTCCTGGGGCCAACGTCCTGACTTTC.

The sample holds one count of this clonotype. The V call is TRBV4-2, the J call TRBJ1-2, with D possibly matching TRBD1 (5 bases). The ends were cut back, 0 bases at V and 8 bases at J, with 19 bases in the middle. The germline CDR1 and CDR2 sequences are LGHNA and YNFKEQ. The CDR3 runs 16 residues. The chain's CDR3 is CASSQDRAGPFGGYTF. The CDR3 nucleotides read TGTGCCAGCAGCCAAGATCGGGCAGGGCCCTTTGGGGGCTACACCTTC.

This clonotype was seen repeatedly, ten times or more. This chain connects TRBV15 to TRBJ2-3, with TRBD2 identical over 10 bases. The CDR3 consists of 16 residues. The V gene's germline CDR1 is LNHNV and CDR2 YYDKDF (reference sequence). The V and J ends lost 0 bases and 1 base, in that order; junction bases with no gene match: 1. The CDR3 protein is CATSRDLAGGTDTQYF. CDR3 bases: TGTGCCACCAGCAGAGATCTAGCGGGGGGCACAGATACGCAGTATTTT.

In DNA form, the CDR3 reads TGCAGTGCTCCAGACAGGGCCCGCCGGACCGGGGAGCTGTTTTTT. Protein product: CSAPDRARRTGELFF. The chain combines TRBV20-1 with TRBJ2-2, with 7 bases fitting TRBD1. The CDR3 extends over 15 amino acids. V lost 5 bases and J lost 5; bases outside the gene matches: 11. CDR1 is DFQATT, CDR2 SNEGSKA, per germline (reference sequence).

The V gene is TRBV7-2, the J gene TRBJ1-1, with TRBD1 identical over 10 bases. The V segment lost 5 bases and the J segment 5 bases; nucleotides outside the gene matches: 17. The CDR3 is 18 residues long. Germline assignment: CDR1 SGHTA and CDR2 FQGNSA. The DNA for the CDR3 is TGTGCCAGCAGCCGAAATCCTACCGGGACAGGGGAGAGAACTGAAGCTTTCTTT. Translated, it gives CASSRNPTGTGERTEAFF. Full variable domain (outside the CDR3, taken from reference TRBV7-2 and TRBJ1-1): GAGVSQSPSNKVTEKGKDVELRCDPISGHTALYWYRQSLGQGLEFLIYFQGNSAPDKSGLPSDRFSAERTGGSVSTLTIQRTQQEDSAVYLCASSRNPTGTGERTEAFFGQGTRLTVV.

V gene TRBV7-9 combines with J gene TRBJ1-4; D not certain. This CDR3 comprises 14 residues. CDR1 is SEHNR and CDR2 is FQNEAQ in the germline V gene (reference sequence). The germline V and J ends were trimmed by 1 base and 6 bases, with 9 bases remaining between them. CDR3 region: CASSLVADHEKLFF. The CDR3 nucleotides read TGTGCCAGCAGCTTAGTGGCCGATCATGAAAAACTGTTTTTT.

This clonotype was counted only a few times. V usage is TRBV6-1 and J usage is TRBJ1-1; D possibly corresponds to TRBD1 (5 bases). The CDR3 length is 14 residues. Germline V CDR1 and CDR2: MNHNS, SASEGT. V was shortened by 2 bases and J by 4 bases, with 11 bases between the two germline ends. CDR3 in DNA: TGTGCCAGCAGTGAACTGGAGGGGAGCACTGAAGCTTTCTTT. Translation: CASSELEGSTEAFF.

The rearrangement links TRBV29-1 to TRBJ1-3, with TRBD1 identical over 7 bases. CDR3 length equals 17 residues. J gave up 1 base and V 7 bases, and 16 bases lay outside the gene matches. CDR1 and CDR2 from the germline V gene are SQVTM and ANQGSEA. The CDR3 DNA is TGCAGCGCCTTAATTGAACGACAGGGTGAATCTGGAAACACCATATATTTT. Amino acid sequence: CSALIERQGESGNTIYF. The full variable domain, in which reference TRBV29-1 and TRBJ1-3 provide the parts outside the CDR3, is SAVISQKPSRDICQRGTSLTIQCQVDSQVTMMFWYRQQPGQSLTLIATANQGSEATYESGFVIDKFPISRPNLTFSTLTVSNMSPEDSSIYLCSALIERQGESGNTIYFGEGSWLTVV.

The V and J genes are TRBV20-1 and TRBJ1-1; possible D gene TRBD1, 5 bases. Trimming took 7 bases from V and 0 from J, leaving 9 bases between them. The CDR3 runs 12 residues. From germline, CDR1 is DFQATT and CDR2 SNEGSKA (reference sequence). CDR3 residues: CSVRGLNTEAFF. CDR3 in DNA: TGCAGTGTTAGGGGATTGAACACTGAAGCTTTCTTT.

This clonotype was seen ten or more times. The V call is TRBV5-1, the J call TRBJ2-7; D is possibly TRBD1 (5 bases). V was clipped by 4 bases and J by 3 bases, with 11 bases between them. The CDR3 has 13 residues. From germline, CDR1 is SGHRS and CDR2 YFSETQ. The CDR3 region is CASSTTGIYEQYF. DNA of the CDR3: TGCGCCAGCAGCACCACAGGTATCTACGAGCAGTACTTC.

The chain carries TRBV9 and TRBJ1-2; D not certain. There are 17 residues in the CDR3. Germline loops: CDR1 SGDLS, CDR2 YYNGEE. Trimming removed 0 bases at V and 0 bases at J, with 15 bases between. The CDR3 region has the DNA TGTGCCAGCAGCGTAGCCCCGGGTGGAGGAACTAACTATGGCTACACCTTC. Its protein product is CASSVAPGGGTNYGYTF.

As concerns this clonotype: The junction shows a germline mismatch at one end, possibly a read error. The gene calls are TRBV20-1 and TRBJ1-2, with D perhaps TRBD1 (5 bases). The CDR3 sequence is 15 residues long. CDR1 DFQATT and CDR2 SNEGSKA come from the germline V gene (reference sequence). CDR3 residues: CGASRPRGIDYGYTF. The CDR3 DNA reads TGCGGTGCTAGTAGGCCCCGGGGGATCGACTATGGCTACACCTTC.

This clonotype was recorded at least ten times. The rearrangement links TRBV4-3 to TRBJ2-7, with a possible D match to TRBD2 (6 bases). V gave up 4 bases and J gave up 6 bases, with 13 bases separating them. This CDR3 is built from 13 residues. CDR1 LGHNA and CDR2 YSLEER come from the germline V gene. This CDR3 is CASSPYRRGEQYF. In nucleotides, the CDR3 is TGCGCCAGCAGCCCCTACAGGCGGGGCGAGCAGTACTTC.

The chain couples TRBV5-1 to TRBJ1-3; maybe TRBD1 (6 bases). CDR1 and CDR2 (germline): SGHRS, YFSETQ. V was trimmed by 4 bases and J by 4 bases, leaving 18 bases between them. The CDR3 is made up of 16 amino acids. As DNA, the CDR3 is TGCGCCAGCAGCGCCTGGACAGATATTTTCGGAAACACCATATATTTT. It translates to CASSAWTDIFGNTIYF. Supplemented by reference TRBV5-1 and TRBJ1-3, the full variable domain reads KAGVTQTPRYLIKTRGQQVTLSCSPISGHRSVSWYQQTPGQGLQFLFEYFSETQRNKGNFPGRFSGRQFSNSRSEMNVSTLELGDSALYLCASSAWTDIFGNTIYFGEGSWLTVV.

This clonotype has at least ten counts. The CDR3 bases are TGTGCCATCAGTCCCCCGGGACTAGGCTACGAGCAGTACTTC. Translated, it gives CAISPPGLGYEQYF. The rearrangement uses TRBV10-3 and TRBJ2-7, with 8 bases lining up with TRBD2. The trim removed 5 bases at V and 3 bases at J, leaving 6 bases unmatched. The germline gives CDR1 ENHRY, CDR2 SYGVKD. This CDR3 region has 14 residues.

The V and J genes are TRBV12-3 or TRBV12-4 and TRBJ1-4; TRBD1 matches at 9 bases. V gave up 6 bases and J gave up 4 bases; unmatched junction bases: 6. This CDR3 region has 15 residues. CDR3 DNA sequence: TGTGCCAGCAGGCCACAGGGGGCCGGTAATGAAAAACTGTTTTTT. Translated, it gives CASRPQGAGNEKLFF.

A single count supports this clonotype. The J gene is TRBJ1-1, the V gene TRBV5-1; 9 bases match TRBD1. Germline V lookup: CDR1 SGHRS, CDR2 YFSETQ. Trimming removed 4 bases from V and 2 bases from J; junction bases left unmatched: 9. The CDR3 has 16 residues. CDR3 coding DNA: TGCGCCAGCAGCGCCCGGGACAGGGTCCCAAACACTGAAGCTTTCTTT. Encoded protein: CASSARDRVPNTEAFF.

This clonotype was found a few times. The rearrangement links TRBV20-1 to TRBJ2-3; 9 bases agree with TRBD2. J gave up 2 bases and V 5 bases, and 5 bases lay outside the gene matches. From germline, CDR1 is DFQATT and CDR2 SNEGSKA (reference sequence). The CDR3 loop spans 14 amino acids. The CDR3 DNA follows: TGCAGTGCTGGGCGGGGGGGCCTCACAGATACGCAGTATTTT. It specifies CSAGRGGLTDTQYF.

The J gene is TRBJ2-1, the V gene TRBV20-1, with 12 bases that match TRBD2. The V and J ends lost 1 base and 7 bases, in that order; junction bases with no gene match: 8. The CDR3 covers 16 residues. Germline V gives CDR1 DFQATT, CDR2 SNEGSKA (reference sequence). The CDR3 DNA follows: TGCAGTGCTAGAGGTGGAGGACTAGCGGGACAAAATGAGCAGTTCTTC. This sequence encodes CSARGGGLAGQNEQFF.

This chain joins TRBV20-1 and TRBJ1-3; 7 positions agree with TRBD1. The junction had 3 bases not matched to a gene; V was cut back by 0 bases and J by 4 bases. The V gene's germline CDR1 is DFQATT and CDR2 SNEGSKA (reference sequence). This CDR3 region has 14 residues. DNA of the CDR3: TGCAGTGCTAGAGAACAGGGGTCGGGAAACACCATATATTTT. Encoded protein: CSAREQGSGNTIYF.

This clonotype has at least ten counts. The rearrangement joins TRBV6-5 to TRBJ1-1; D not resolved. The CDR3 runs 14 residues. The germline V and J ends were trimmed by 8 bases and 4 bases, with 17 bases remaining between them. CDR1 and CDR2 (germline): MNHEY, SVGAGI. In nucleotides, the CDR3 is TGTGCCAGCTCGAGGACTCCGCAAATCACTGAAGCTTTCTTT. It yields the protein CASSRTPQITEAFF.

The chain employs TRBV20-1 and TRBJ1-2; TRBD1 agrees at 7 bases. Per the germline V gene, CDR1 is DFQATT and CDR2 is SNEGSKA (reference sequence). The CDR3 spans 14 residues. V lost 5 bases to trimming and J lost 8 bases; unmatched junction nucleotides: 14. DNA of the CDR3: TGCAGTGCTTCGCCGGGACAGACCGGTAGAGGCTACACCTTC. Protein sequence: CSASPGQTGRGYTF.